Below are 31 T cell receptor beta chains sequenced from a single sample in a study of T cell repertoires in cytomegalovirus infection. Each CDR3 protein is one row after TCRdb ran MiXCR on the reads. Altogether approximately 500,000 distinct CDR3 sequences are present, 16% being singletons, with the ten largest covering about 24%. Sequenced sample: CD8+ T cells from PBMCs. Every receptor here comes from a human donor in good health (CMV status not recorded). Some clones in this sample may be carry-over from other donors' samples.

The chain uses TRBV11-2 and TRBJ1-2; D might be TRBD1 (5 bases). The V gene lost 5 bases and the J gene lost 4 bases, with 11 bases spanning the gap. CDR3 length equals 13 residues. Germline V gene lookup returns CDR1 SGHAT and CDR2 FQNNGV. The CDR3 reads CASSGARFYGYTF. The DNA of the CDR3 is TGTGCCAGCAGCGGGGCTCGTTTCTATGGCTACACCTTC.

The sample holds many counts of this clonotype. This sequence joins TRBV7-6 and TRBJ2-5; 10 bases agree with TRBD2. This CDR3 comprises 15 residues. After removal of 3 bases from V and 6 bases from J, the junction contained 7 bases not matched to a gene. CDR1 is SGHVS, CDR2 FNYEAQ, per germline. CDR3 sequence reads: CASSFERGGQKTQYF. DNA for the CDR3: TGTGCCAGCAGCTTCGAGCGGGGGGGCCAGAAGACCCAGTACTTC. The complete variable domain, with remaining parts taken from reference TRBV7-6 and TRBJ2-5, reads GAGVSQSPRYKVTKRGQDVALRCDPISGHVSLYWYRQALGQGPEFLTYFNYEAQQDKSGLPNDRFSAERPEGSISTLTIQRTEQRDSAMYRCASSFERGGQKTQYFGPGTRLLVL.

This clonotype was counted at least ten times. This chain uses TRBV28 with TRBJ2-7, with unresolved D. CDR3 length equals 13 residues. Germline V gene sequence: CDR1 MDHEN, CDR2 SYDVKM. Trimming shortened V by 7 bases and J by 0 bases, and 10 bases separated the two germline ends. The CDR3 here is CASTSTSSYEQYF. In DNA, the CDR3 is TGTGCCAGCACCTCGACAAGCTCCTACGAGCAGTACTTC.

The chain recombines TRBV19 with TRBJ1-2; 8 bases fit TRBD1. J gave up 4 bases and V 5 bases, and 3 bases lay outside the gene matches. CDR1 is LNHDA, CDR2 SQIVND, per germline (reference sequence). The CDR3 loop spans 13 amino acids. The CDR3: CASSATGGYGYTF. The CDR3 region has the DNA TGTGCCAGTAGTGCCACAGGGGGCTATGGCTACACCTTC.

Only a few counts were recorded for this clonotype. The CDR3 DNA reads TGTGCCAGCAGCCAGACTAGCGGGGACCCAGGGGCGCAGTATTTT. Its protein product is CASSQTSGDPGAQYF. V and J are TRBV6-4 and TRBJ2-3, with 11 bases matching TRBD2. This CDR3 spans 15 amino acids. Germline values: CDR1 MRHNA, CDR2 SNTAGT. Trimming removed 6 bases from V and 10 bases from J; junction bases left unmatched: 12.

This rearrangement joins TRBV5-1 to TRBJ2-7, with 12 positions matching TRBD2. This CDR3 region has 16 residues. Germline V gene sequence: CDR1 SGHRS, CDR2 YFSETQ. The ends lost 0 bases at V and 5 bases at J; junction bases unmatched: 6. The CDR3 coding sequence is TGCGCCAGCAGCTTGGGGGAGACTAGCGGGAGACACGAGCAGTACTTC. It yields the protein CASSLGETSGRHEQYF.

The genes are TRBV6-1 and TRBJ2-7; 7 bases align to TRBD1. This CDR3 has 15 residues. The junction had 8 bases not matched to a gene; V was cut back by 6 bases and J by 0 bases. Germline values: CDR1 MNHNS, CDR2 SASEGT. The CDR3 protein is CASRLTGLASYEQYF. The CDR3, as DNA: TGTGCCAGCAGATTGACAGGGTTGGCCTCCTACGAGCAGTACTTC.

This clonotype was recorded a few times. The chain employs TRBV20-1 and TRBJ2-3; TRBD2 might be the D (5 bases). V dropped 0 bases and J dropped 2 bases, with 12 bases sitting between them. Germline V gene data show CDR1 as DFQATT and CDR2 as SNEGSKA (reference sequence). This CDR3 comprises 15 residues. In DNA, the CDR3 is TGCAGTGCTAGAGATTCGAGCGGAGACACAGATACGCAGTATTTT. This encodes CSARDSSGDTDTQYF.

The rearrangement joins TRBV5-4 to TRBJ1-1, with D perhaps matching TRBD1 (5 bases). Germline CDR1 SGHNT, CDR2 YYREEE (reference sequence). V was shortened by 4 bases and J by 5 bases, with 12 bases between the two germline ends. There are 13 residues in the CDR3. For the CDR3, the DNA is TGTGCCAGCAGCCTACGACAGAAAACTGAAGCTTTCTTT. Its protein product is CASSLRQKTEAFF.

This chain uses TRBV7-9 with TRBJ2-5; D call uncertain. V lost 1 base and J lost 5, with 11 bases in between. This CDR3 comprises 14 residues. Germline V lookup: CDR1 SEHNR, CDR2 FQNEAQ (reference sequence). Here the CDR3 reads CASSLEVVWETQYF. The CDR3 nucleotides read TGTGCCAGCAGCTTAGAAGTGGTTTGGGAGACCCAGTACTTC. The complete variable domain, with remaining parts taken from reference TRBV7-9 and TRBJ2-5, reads DTGVSQNPRHKITKRGQNVTFRCDPISEHNRLYWYRQTLGQGPEFLTYFQNEAQLEKSRLLSDRFSAERPKGSFSTLEIQRTEQGDSAMYLCASSLEVVWETQYFGPGTRLLVL.

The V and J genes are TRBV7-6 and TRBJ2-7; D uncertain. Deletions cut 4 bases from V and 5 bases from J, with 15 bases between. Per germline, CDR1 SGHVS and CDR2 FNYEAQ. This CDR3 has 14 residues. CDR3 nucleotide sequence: TGTGCCAGCAGCTCCGAACCCGGTTGGGACGAGCAGTACTTC. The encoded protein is CASSSEPGWDEQYF.

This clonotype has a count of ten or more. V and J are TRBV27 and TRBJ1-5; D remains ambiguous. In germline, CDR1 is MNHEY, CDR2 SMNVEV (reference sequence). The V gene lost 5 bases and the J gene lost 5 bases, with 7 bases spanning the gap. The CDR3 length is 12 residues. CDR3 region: CASSNNHQPQHF. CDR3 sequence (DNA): TGTGCCAGCAGTAATAATCATCAGCCCCAGCATTTT.

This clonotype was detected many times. In DNA, the CDR3 is TGTGCCAGCAGCTTTTTTAGGAACACTGAAGCTTTCTTT. Protein sequence: CASSFFRNTEAFF. This chain joins TRBV7-2 and TRBJ1-1; D is undetermined. The germline V gene has CDR1 SGHTA and CDR2 FQGNSA. CDR3 size: 13 residues. The V end lost 3 bases, the J end lost 1 base, and 6 bases lay between the germline ends. Complete variable domain (other parts from reference TRBV7-2 and TRBJ1-1): GAGVSQSPSNKVTEKGKDVELRCDPISGHTALYWYRQSLGQGLEFLIYFQGNSAPDKSGLPSDRFSAERTGGSVSTLTIQRTQQEDSAVYLCASSFFRNTEAFFGQGTRLTVV.

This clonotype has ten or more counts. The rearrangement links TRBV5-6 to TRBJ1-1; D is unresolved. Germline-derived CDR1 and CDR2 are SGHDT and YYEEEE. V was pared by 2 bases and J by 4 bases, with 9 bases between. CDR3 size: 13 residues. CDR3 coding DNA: TGTGCCAGCAGCTTAGGCCCGGGCACTGAAGCTTTCTTT. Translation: CASSLGPGTEAFF. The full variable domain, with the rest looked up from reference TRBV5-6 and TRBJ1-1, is DAGVTQSPTHLIKTRGQQVTLRCSPKSGHDTVSWYQQALGQGPQFIFQYYEEEERQRGNFPDRFSGHQFPNYSSELNVNALLLGDSALYLCASSLGPGTEAFFGQGTRLTVV.

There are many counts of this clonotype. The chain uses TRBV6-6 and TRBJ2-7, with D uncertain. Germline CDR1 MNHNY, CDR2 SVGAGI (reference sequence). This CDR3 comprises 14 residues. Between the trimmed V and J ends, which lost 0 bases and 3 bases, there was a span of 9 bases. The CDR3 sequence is CASSYSMHSYEQYF. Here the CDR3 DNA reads TGTGCCAGCAGTTACTCGATGCACAGCTACGAGCAGTACTTC.

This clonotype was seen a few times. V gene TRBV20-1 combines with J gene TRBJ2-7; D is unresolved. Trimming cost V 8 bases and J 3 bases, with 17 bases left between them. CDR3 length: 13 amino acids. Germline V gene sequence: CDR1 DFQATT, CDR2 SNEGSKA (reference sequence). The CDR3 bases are TGCAGTCCCAGCGCCTTAGACCTCTACGAGCAGTACTTC. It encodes CSPSALDLYEQYF.

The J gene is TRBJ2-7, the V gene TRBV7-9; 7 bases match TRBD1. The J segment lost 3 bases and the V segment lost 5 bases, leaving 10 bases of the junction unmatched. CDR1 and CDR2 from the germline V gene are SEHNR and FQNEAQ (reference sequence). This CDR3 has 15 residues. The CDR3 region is CASSVTGTLNYEQYF. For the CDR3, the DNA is TGTGCCAGCAGCGTGACAGGGACATTGAACTACGAGCAGTACTTC.

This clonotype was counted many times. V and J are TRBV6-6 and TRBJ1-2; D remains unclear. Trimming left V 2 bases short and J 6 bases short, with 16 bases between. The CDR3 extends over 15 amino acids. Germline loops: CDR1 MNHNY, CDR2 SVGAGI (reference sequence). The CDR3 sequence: CASSYITLPTNGYTF. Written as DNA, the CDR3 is TGTGCCAGCAGTTACATAACATTGCCTACTAATGGCTACACCTTC.

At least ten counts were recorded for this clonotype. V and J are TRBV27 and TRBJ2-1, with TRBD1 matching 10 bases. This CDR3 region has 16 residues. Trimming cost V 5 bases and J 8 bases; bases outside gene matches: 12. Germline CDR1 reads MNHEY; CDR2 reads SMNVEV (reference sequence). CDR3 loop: CASSPLGTGEVDEQFF. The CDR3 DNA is TGTGCCAGCAGTCCGTTGGGGACAGGGGAAGTCGATGAGCAGTTCTTC.

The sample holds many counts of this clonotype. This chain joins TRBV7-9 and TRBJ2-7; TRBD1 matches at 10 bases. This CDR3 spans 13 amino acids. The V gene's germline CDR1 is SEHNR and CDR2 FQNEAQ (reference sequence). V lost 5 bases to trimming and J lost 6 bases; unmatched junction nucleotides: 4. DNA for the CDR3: TGTGCCAGCAGCGGGACAGGGGCTGCCGAGCAGTACTTC. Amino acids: CASSGTGAAEQYF.

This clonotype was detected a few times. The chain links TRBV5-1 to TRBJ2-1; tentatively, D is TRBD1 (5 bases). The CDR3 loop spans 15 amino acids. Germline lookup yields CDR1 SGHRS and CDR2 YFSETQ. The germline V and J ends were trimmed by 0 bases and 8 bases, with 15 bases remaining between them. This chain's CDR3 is CASSLVGLPSDEQFF. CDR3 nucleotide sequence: TGCGCCAGCAGCTTGGTGGGGCTACCCTCGGATGAGCAGTTCTTC.

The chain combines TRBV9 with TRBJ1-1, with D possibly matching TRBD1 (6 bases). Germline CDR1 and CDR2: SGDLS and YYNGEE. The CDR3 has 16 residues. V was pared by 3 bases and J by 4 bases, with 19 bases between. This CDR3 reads CASSGGHSLRATEAFF. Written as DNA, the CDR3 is TGTGCCAGCAGCGGGGGACACTCCCTCAGGGCCACTGAAGCTTTCTTT.

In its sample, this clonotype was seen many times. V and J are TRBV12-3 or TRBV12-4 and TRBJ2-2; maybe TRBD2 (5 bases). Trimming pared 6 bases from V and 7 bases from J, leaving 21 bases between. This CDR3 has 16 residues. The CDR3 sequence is CASSSSGRRTDGELFF. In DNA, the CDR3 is TGTGCCAGCAGCTCCAGCGGACGTCGCACGGACGGGGAGCTGTTTTTT.

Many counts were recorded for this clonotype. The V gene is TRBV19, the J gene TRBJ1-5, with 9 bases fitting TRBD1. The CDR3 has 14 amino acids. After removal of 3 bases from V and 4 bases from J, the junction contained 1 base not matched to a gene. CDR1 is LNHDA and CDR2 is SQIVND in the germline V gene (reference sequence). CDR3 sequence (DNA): TGTGCCAGTAGTATGGACAGGGGTAATCAGCCCCAGCATTTT. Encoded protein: CASSMDRGNQPQHF.

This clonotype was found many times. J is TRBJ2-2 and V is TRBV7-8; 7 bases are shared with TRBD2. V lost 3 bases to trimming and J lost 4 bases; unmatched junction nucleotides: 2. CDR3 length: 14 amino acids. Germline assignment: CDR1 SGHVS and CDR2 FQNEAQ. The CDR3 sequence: CASSFGGSTGELFF. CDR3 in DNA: TGTGCCAGCAGCTTTGGCGGGAGCACCGGGGAGCTGTTTTTT.

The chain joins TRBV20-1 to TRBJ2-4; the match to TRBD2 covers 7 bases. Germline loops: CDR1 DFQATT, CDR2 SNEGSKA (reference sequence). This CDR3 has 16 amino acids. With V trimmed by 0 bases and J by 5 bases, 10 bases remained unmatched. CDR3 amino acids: CSARDRGEGLQNIQYF. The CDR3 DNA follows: TGCAGTGCTAGAGATCGTGGGGAGGGCCTCCAAAACATTCAGTACTTC.

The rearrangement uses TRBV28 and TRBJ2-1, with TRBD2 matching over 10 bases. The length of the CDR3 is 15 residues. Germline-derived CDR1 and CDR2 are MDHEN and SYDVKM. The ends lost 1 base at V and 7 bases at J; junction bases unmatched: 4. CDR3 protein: CASSLSLAGVNEQFF. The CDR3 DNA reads TGTGCCAGCAGTTTATCTCTAGCGGGAGTTAATGAGCAGTTCTTC.

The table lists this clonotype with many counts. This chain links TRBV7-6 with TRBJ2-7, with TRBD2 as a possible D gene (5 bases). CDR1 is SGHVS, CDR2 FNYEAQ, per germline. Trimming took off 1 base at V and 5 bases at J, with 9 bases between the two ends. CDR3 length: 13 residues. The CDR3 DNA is TGTGCCAGCAGCTTAGAGGCGCGGGACGAGCAGTACTTC. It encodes CASSLEARDEQYF.

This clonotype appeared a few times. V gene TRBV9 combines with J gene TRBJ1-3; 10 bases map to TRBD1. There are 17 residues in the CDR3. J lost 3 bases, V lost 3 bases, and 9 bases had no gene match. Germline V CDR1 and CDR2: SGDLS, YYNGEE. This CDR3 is CASSDDRGPIYGNTIYF. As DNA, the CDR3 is TGTGCCAGCAGCGACGACAGGGGGCCTATATATGGAAACACCATATATTTT.

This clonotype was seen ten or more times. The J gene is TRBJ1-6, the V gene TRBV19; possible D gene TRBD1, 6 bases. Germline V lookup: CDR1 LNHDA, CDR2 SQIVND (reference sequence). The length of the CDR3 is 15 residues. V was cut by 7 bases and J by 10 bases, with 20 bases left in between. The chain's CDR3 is CASIERGEVVSPLHF. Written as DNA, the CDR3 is TGTGCCAGTATCGAAAGGGGGGAAGTGGTGTCACCCCTCCACTTT.

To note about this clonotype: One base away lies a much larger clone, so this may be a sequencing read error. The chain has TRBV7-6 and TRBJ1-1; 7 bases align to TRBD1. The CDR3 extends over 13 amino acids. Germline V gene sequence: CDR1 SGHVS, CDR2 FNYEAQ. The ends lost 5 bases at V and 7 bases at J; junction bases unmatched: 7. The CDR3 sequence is CASSPPAGGEAFF. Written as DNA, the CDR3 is TGTGCCAGCAGCCCCCCGGCAGGGGGTGAAGCTTTCTTT.